The 19 T cell receptor beta chains in this list originate from one sample, sequenced in a study of cytomegalovirus exposure and HLA in healthy donors. The primer mix had 60 Vbeta and 13 Jbeta primers. Sequencing used immunoSEQ multiplex PCR; TCRdb keeps in-frame clones, though not all of them. The sample shows roughly 120,000 clones, 60% to 85% of them seen only once. The specimen was PBMCs. These receptors all come from a woman younger than 45 in good health and CMV-seropositive.

The chain combines TRBV27 with TRBJ2-3; D is unclear. V shed 4 bases and J shed 2 bases, with 19 bases lying between them. CDR1 is MNHEY and CDR2 is SMNVEV in the germline V gene (reference sequence). The CDR3 loop spans 17 amino acids. The CDR3 region is CASSYADTGYLTDTQYF. The CDR3 DNA sequence: TGTGCCAGCAGTTACGCCGACACTGGGTACCTCACAGATACGCAGTATTTT.

The chain uses TRBV5-6 and TRBJ2-5; 8 bases match TRBD1. V lost 4 bases to trimming and J lost 2 bases; unmatched junction nucleotides: 10. Germline V gene data show CDR1 as SGHDT and CDR2 as YYEEEE. There are 16 residues in the CDR3. The CDR3 nucleotides read TGTGCCAGCAGCCCCGGGCTCGGGACAGGTCAAGAGACCCAGTACTTC. This gives the protein CASSPGLGTGQETQYF.

The chain joins TRBV18 to TRBJ2-3, with 14 bases identical to TRBD2. The CDR3 extends over 17 amino acids. Germline assignment: CDR1 KGHSH and CDR2 LQKENI. Losses at the gene ends were 3 bases for V and 0 bases for J; bases not matched to a gene: 2. In DNA form, the CDR3 reads TGTGCCAGCTCACCCAGGACTAGCGGGGGGAGCACAGATACGCAGTATTTT. It is translated as CASSPRTSGGSTDTQYF.

The genes are TRBV4-1 and TRBJ1-2; D call uncertain. The CDR3 extends over 15 amino acids. Trimming shortened V by 2 bases and J by 1 base, and 11 bases separated the two germline ends. Looked up from germline, CDR1 is MGHRA and CDR2 is YSYEKL. The CDR3 region has the DNA TGCGCCAGCAGCCAACGTTTACAGATTAACTATGGCTACACCTTC. This sequence encodes CASSQRLQINYGYTF.

This clone was observed a few times. The CDR3 loop reads CASSWPNSPLHF. CDR3 bases: TGTGCCAGCAGTTGGCCAAATTCACCCCTCCACTTT. This sequence joins TRBV27 and TRBJ1-6; D is unresolved. CDR1 and CDR2 (germline): MNHEY, SMNVEV (reference sequence). Trimming left V 4 bases short and J 7 bases short, with 5 bases between. CDR3 size: 12 residues.

The DNA for the CDR3 is TGTGCCAGCAGTTCACCGGATTGGACTCGGGGGGATCAGCCCCAGCATTTT. This sequence encodes CASSSPDWTRGDQPQHF. The chain combines TRBV7-9 with TRBJ1-5; perhaps TRBD1 as D (5 bases). The length of the CDR3 is 17 residues. V lost 6 bases to trimming and J lost 5 bases, with 23 bases between them. The germline CDR1 and CDR2 sequences are SEHNR and FQNEAQ (reference sequence).

The chain is built from TRBV7-9 and TRBJ1-1; a possible D gene is TRBD1 (6 bases). V was pared by 5 bases and J by 1 base, with 14 bases between. This CDR3 comprises 15 residues. Germline CDR1 and CDR2: SEHNR and FQNEAQ (reference sequence). The CDR3, as DNA: TGTGCCAGCAGCGGCGAAGGGACACCGAACACTGAAGCTTTCTTT. Encoded protein: CASSGEGTPNTEAFF.

The chain links TRBV28 to TRBJ1-1, with D perhaps matching TRBD1 (5 bases). CDR1 and CDR2 from the germline V gene are MDHEN and SYDVKM. The CDR3 consists of 12 residues. The V end was cut by 7 bases, the J end by 12 bases, with 18 bases between. The chain's CDR3 is CASTKKAGRPFF. The DNA for the CDR3 is TGTGCCAGCACAAAAAAGGCAGGGAGGCCTTTCTTT.

This clone has just one count. This chain connects TRBV10-3 to TRBJ1-1, with 8 bases that match TRBD1. V shed 5 bases, J shed 1 base, and the junction held 6 bases outside the gene matches. The CDR3 is made up of 15 amino acids. Germline V lookup: CDR1 ENHRY, CDR2 SYGVKD. The CDR3 spells CAISPRTGRNTEAFF. In DNA form, the CDR3 reads TGTGCCATCAGTCCCCGGACAGGGCGGAACACTGAAGCTTTCTTT.

The J gene is TRBJ2-5, the V gene TRBV25-1, with D maybe TRBD1 (5 bases). With the DNA end fitting TRBJ2-7 better, the J assignment may be wrong. Germline CDR1 reads MGHDK; CDR2 reads SYGVNS. The CDR3 loop spans 14 amino acids. CDR3 region: CASSGVAGSYEQYF. DNA for the CDR3: TGTGCCAGCAGTGGCGTCGCAGGGTCCTACGAGCAGTACTTC.

This chain's CDR3 is CASSIMGGGNQPQHF. The CDR3 coding sequence is TGTGCCAGTAGTATAATGGGAGGCGGCAATCAGCCCCAGCATTTT. The chain employs TRBV19 and TRBJ1-5; D not resolved. The CDR3 runs 15 residues. Germline V gives CDR1 LNHDA, CDR2 SQIVND (reference sequence). V dropped 2 bases and J dropped 2 bases, with 10 bases sitting between them.

This clone was seen a handful of times. The V gene is TRBV6-1, the J gene TRBJ2-7; 9 bases agree with TRBD1. This CDR3 region has 13 residues. Germline CDR1 is MNHNS and CDR2 is SASEGT. Trimming cost V 6 bases and J 5 bases; bases outside gene matches: 5. The CDR3 is CASSLDRGHEQYF. CDR3 DNA: TGTGCCAGCAGCTTGGACAGGGGCCACGAGCAGTACTTC.

The chain employs TRBV28 and TRBJ1-2; D gene uncertain. The CDR3 is 15 residues long. Germline CDR1 MDHEN, CDR2 SYDVKM. V gave up 5 bases and J gave up 2 bases, with 15 bases separating them. CDR3 protein: CASSPFGDPNYGYTF. CDR3 in DNA: TGTGCCAGCAGTCCCTTCGGGGATCCGAACTATGGCTACACCTTC.

This clone was observed once. CDR3 DNA sequence: TGTGCCAGCAGCTTCAGACTAGCGGGCACAGATACGCAGTATTTT. Its protein is CASSFRLAGTDTQYF. The chain uses TRBV9 and TRBJ2-3; 9 bases align to TRBD2. CDR3 length: 15 amino acids. V trimming: 4 bases; J trimming: 1 base; junction bases outside the gene matches: 4. The germline CDR1 and CDR2 sequences are SGDLS and YYNGEE.

A single count supports this clone. The chain joins TRBV2 to TRBJ2-1, with TRBD1 as a possible D gene (6 bases). The V and J ends lost 7 bases and 7 bases respectively, with 17 bases between them. Germline assignment: CDR1 SNHLY and CDR2 FYNNEI. The CDR3 is 14 residues long. The CDR3 nucleotides are TGTGCCAGCACCTCACAGGGAAGGGGGAATGAGCAGTTCTTC. Amino acids: CASTSQGRGNEQFF. The full variable domain, its missing parts supplied by reference TRBV2 and TRBJ2-1, is EPEVTQTPSHQVTQMGQEVILRCVPISNHLYFYWYRQILGQKVEFLVSFYNNEISEKSEIFDDQFSVERPDGSNFTLKIRSTKLEDSAMYFCASTSQGRGNEQFFGPGTRLTVL.

The rearrangement joins TRBV11-2 to TRBJ2-5, with a tentative D call TRBD1 (5 bases). V was clipped by 0 bases and J by 5 bases, with 13 bases between them. Germline V lookup: CDR1 SGHAT, CDR2 FQNNGV. The CDR3 length is 15 residues. CDR3 region: CASSLDIAGWETQYF. As DNA, the CDR3 is TGTGCCAGCAGCTTAGATATCGCAGGGTGGGAGACCCAGTACTTC.

The chain employs TRBV7-9 and TRBJ2-7; no firm D call. The CDR3 is 11 residues long. The V end lost 5 bases, the J end lost 4 bases, and 6 bases lay between the germline ends. Germline CDR1 reads SEHNR; CDR2 reads FQNEAQ (reference sequence). The CDR3 sequence: CASSPNYEQYF. The CDR3 nucleotides read TGTGCCAGCAGCCCAAATTACGAGCAGTACTTC.

The V call is TRBV27, the J call TRBJ2-5; 7 nucleotides line up with TRBD1. The tail of the sequence fits TRBJ2-7 better, so the J call may be wrong. The CDR3 sequence is 13 residues long. Germline-derived CDR1 and CDR2 are MNHEY and SMNVEV (reference sequence). The CDR3, as DNA: TGTGCCAGCAGTCTCGGGACAGTCTACGAGCAGTACTTC. Residues: CASSLGTVYEQYF.

The chain joins TRBV29-1 to TRBJ2-1, with 7 bases aligning to TRBD2. V was clipped by 7 bases and J by 4 bases; unmatched bases: 13. Germline V gene sequence: CDR1 SQVTM, CDR2 ANQGSEA. The CDR3 spans 15 residues. The CDR3 here is CSGDQRVGGYNEQFF. The CDR3 region has the DNA TGCAGCGGTGACCAGAGGGTGGGGGGGTACAATGAGCAGTTCTTC.